This T cell receptor beta chain emerged from a study of T-cell memory formation after mild COVID-19. Study-wide results and caveats: Several responding clones turned up in pre-infection memory, indicating that cross-reactive memory may have taken part.

This clonotype was seen repeatedly, ten times or more. Its matching antigen is unknown. TCRdb recomputed calls from the 5' RACE reads with MiXCR, one row per CDR3 protein. The profile shows a few hundred thousand distinct CDR3 sequences, 15% to 20% of them singletons. Germline V gives CDR1 MNHEY, CDR2 SVGEGT. There are 11 residues in the CDR3. The V and J ends lost 6 bases and 4 bases respectively, with 6 bases between them. The receptor comes from a man between 18 and 35 years old who had mild COVID-19 (a few samples of this study predate the infection). Cell type and time point are not known. The V call is TRBV6-2 or TRBV6-3, the J call TRBJ2-5; perhaps TRBD1 as D (6 bases). The specimen was PBMCs or a T cell subset sorted from them (not recorded which). The DNA of the CDR3 is TGTGCCAGCAGGGACAGAGAGACCCAGTACTTC. The encoded protein is CASRDRETQYF.